This TCR beta chain is from a study of post-analysis software for immune sequencing data. Study-wide context: The courses of disease that were included comprised relapsing-remitting, secondary progressive and progressive-relapsing multiple sclerosis. Findings and caveats of the study: Controls had lower frequencies than patients of five TRBV segments, which included TRBV5-6, TRBV5-1 and TRBV20-1. Samples made in the same batch grouped tightly together by F measure.

About this clonotype: Its antigen is unidentified.

The trim removed 2 bases at V and 1 base at J, leaving 7 bases unmatched. This CDR3 contains 15 residues. Looked up from germline, CDR1 is DFQATT and CDR2 is SNEGSKA (reference sequence). The TCR beta cDNA libraries contained unique molecular identifiers. Input populations of 1 to 10 million T cells gave rise to some 500,000 cDNA molecules. TCRdb called the PCR reads again in MiXCR, with one record for every CDR3 protein. The sample includes roughly 800,000 distinct CDR3 sequences, 30% seen only once; the top ten take roughly 0.57%. This sequence originates from a girl aged 10 to 17 with multiple sclerosis. V usage is TRBV20-1 and J usage is TRBJ2-5, with 7 bases that match TRBD1. Sequenced sample: blood. The CDR3 region is CSARFYGTVQETQYF. In DNA, the CDR3 is TGCAGTGCTAGATTTTATGGGACAGTCCAAGAGACCCAGTACTTC.